This T cell receptor (beta chain) stems from a study of T cell repertoires in cytomegalovirus infection. This clonotype was counted ten times or more. Its specificity is not known. TCRdb reanalysed the reads using MiXCR and keeps one entry per CDR3 protein. Among 110,000 or so distinct CDR3 sequences listed, around 28% were seen once. The receptor's source is a human donor in good health (CMV status not recorded). Some clones in this sample may be carry-over from other donors' samples. Specimen: CD8+ T cells from cultured PBMCs, collected from culture after CMV antigen stimulation.

This CDR3 is CASSQEAGLGTEAFF. CDR3 DNA: TGCGCCAGCAGCCAAGAAGCGGGACTGGGGACTGAAGCTTTCTTT. The J gene is TRBJ1-1, the V gene TRBV4-1; tentatively, D is TRBD1 (5 bases). This CDR3 region has 15 residues. Trimming left V 0 bases short and J 5 bases short, with 13 bases between. In germline, CDR1 is MGHRA, CDR2 YSYEKL.